Each of the 20 T cell receptor beta chains below was sequenced from the same sample in a study of blood T cell repertoires in COVID-19. Using immunoSEQ multiplex PCR, the repertoire was profiled, and TCRdb retains in-frame clones only, with some absent. The table lists over 250,000 clones, approximately 88% of them singletons. The specimen sequenced was peripheral blood. These receptors all stem from a man between 45 and 60 years old with acute or convalescent COVID-19.

With regard to this clone: Other DNA sequences from this sample encode an identical CDR3 as well. This chain links TRBV18 with TRBJ2-7; perhaps TRBD1 as D (6 bases). CDR3 length: 14 residues. Germline assignment: CDR1 KGHSH and CDR2 LQKENI. Between the trimmed V and J ends, which lost 3 bases and 3 bases, there was a span of 12 bases. The CDR3 nucleotides read TGTGCCAGCTCACCTCCCGGGACACTCTACGAGCAGTACTTC. Translation: CASSPPGTLYEQYF.

The chain links TRBV10-1 to TRBJ2-1, with TRBD2 as a possible D gene (5 bases). The germline V and J ends were trimmed by 8 bases and 6 bases, with 14 bases remaining between them. Germline V gene data show CDR1 as WNHNN and CDR2 as SYGVQD (reference sequence). The CDR3 runs 13 residues. The CDR3 DNA reads TGCGCCAGCCGGGGTTTAGCCGGCAATGAGCAGTTCTTC. Amino acids: CASRGLAGNEQFF.

The rearrangement links TRBV9 to TRBJ2-6; possible D gene TRBD1, 5 bases. V was shortened by 6 bases and J by 0 bases, with 22 bases between the two germline ends. The CDR3 length is 19 residues. In germline, CDR1 is SGDLS, CDR2 YYNGEE. The CDR3 sequence is CASIPGPYIIYSGANVLTF. CDR3 DNA: TGTGCCAGCATCCCAGGGCCATATATAATCTACTCTGGGGCCAACGTCCTGACTTTC.

The chain uses TRBV27 and TRBJ1-1; D call uncertain. Germline V gene lookup returns CDR1 MNHEY and CDR2 SMNVEV (reference sequence). The CDR3 runs 15 residues. V lost 0 bases to trimming and J lost 0 bases, with 8 bases between them. The CDR3 loop is CASSLSPAMNTEAFF. The CDR3 DNA is TGTGCCAGCAGTTTATCGCCAGCGATGAACACTGAAGCTTTCTTT.

The rearrangement uses TRBV7-2 and TRBJ2-7; D is unclear. The CDR3 sequence is 13 residues long. V shed 2 bases and J shed 0 bases, with 5 bases lying between them. Germline V lookup: CDR1 SGHTA, CDR2 FQGNSA. The CDR3 here is CASSLHSSYEQYF. The CDR3 coding sequence is TGTGCCAGCAGCTTACACAGCTCCTACGAGCAGTACTTC.

This rearrangement joins TRBV19 to TRBJ1-2, with unresolved D. The CDR3 is 13 amino acids. The V end lost 0 bases, the J end lost 10 bases, and 12 bases lay between the germline ends. Germline V CDR1 and CDR2: LNHDA, SQIVND (reference sequence). CDR3 residues: CASSIDSRLFYTF. DNA for the CDR3: TGTGCCAGTAGTATAGACTCCCGGTTGTTCTACACCTTC.

Here the CDR3 reads CASSSPQGRNEQFF. The CDR3 coding sequence is TGTGCCAGCAGCTCCCCACAGGGCAGAAATGAGCAGTTCTTC. The chain is built from TRBV11-3 and TRBJ2-1, with a possible D match to TRBD1 (6 bases). V lost 4 bases and J 7 bases, leaving 14 bases between the germline ends. Germline V gene data show CDR1 as SGHNT and CDR2 as YENEEA. The CDR3 is 14 amino acids. Full variable domain (rest looked up from reference TRBV11-3 and TRBJ2-1): EAGVVQSPRYKIIEKKQPVAFWCNPISGHNTLYWYLQNLGQGPELLIRYENEEAVDDSQLPKDRFSAERLKGVDSTLKIQPAELGDSAVYLCASSSPQGRNEQFFGPGTRLTVL.

The rearrangement uses TRBV5-4 and TRBJ2-7, with D perhaps TRBD2 (6 bases). The V end lost 9 bases, the J end lost 2 bases, and 15 bases lay between the germline ends. This CDR3 comprises 13 residues. Germline V gene sequence: CDR1 SGHNT, CDR2 YYREEE (reference sequence). CDR3 nucleotide sequence: TGTGCCATCGGGACTCGACAGACCTACGAGCAGTACTTC. It codes for CAIGTRQTYEQYF.

The chain uses TRBV5-1 and TRBJ2-7; TRBD1 aligns across 10 bases. V lost 4 bases, J lost 2 bases, and 6 bases stayed unmatched. Germline assignment: CDR1 SGHRS and CDR2 YFSETQ. The length of the CDR3 is 15 residues. CDR3 amino acids: CASSGGTGETYEQYF. CDR3 in DNA: TGCGCCAGCAGCGGAGGGACAGGGGAAACCTACGAGCAGTACTTC.

The chain has TRBV18 and TRBJ1-6, with 7 bases that match TRBD1. Trimming took 2 bases from V and 7 from J; bases not matched to a gene: 2. CDR1 is KGHSH, CDR2 LQKENI, per germline. The CDR3 consists of 14 residues. CDR3 sequence: CASSPEGANSPLHF. CDR3 DNA sequence: TGTGCCAGCTCACCAGAGGGGGCAAATTCACCCCTCCACTTT.

The chain couples TRBV4-2 to TRBJ2-7; D is unresolved. Trimming removed 1 base at V and 0 bases at J, with 13 bases between. The germline V gene encodes CDR1 LGHNA and CDR2 YNFKEQ. This CDR3 is built from 16 residues. The CDR3 protein is CASSQAASASSYEQYF. As DNA, the CDR3 is TGTGCCAGCAGCCAAGCGGCCTCGGCTAGCTCCTACGAGCAGTACTTC.

The CDR3 protein is CASGLPPGGATDTQYF. The CDR3 nucleotides are TGTGCTAGTGGTTTGCCCCCTGGGGGGGCAACAGATACGCAGTATTTT. The chain joins TRBV12-5 to TRBJ2-3; D is possibly TRBD2 (7 bases). This CDR3 has 16 residues. Germline CDR1 LGHNT, CDR2 FRNRAP. V shed 2 bases and J shed 3 bases, with 15 bases lying between them.

The chain couples TRBV30 to TRBJ1-5, with TRBD1 as a possible D gene (5 bases). The CDR3 has 11 residues. Trimming removed 5 bases from V and 4 bases from J, with 6 bases in between. CDR1 and CDR2 (germline): GTSNPN, SVGIG (reference sequence). The CDR3 here is CAWGANQPQHF. CDR3 in DNA: TGTGCCTGGGGGGCTAATCAGCCCCAGCATTTT.

The chain carries TRBV4-2 and TRBJ2-1; 8 bases line up with TRBD2. Germline loops: CDR1 LGHNA, CDR2 YNFKEQ. This CDR3 contains 16 residues. The V segment lost 3 bases and the J segment 1 base; nucleotides outside the gene matches: 5. The CDR3 is CASSHVSGMSYNEQFF. The CDR3, as DNA: TGTGCCAGCAGCCACGTTAGCGGGATGTCCTACAATGAGCAGTTCTTC.

In nucleotides, the CDR3 is TGCGCCAGCAGTGGTGACAGGGGGCGGTATGGCTACACCTTC. It is translated as CASSGDRGRYGYTF. The V call is TRBV10-2, the J call TRBJ1-2, with TRBD1 identical over 10 bases. Germline-derived CDR1 and CDR2 are WSHSY and SAAADI. CDR3 length: 14 amino acids. The V segment lost 4 bases and the J segment 5 bases; nucleotides outside the gene matches: 4.

The genes are TRBV4-2 and TRBJ2-5, with 12 bases aligning to TRBD2. This CDR3 region has 16 residues. Germline loops: CDR1 LGHNA, CDR2 YNFKEQ. V shed 2 bases, J shed 2 bases, and the junction held 3 bases outside the gene matches. CDR3 DNA sequence: TGTGCCAGCAGCCAATCCGGACTAGCGGGACAAGAGACCCAGTACTTC. This translates into CASSQSGLAGQETQYF.

This clone was seen only a few times. The chain is built from TRBV2 and TRBJ2-1; D is possibly TRBD2 (6 bases). V was trimmed by 7 bases and J by 8 bases, leaving 15 bases between them. The germline V gene has CDR1 SNHLY and CDR2 FYNNEI. This CDR3 is 13 amino acids long. The CDR3 DNA is TGTGCCAGCACCCCCCGCAGGGACTATGAGCAGTTCTTC. Translating gives CASTPRRDYEQFF. The full variable domain, in which reference TRBV2 and TRBJ2-1 provide the parts outside the CDR3, is EPEVTQTPSHQVTQMGQEVILRCVPISNHLYFYWYRQILGQKVEFLVSFYNNEISEKSEIFDDQFSVERPDGSNFTLKIRSTKLEDSAMYFCASTPRRDYEQFFGPGTRLTVL.

There are many counts of this clone. This chain joins TRBV5-4 and TRBJ2-1, with 8 bases aligning to TRBD2. Trimming removed 0 bases from V and 5 bases from J; junction bases left unmatched: 7. Germline V lookup: CDR1 SGHNT, CDR2 YYREEE (reference sequence). The CDR3 runs to 16 residues. CDR3 DNA: TGTGCCAGCAGCTTGGGAGCGGGGGCAGCTCACAATGAGCAGTTCTTC. Amino acids: CASSLGAGAAHNEQFF. Full variable domain (outside the CDR3, taken from reference TRBV5-4 and TRBJ2-1): ETGVTQSPTHLIKTRGQQVTLRCSSQSGHNTVSWYQQALGQGPQFIFQYYREEENGRGNFPPRFSGLQFPNYSSELNVNALELDDSALYLCASSLGAGAAHNEQFFGPGTRLTVL.

The chain's CDR3 is CASTGTAFEQFF. The CDR3 region has the DNA TGTGCCAGCACCGGGACAGCCTTTGAGCAGTTCTTC. The rearrangement links TRBV6-6 to TRBJ2-1, with TRBD1 identical over 7 bases. Germline V gene lookup returns CDR1 MNHNY and CDR2 SVGAGI (reference sequence). Unmatched junction bases numbered 6, after V lost 7 bases and J lost 9 bases. This CDR3 region has 12 residues.

This chain uses TRBV19 with TRBJ2-5, with D maybe TRBD2 (6 bases). This CDR3 spans 12 amino acids. Looked up from germline, CDR1 is LNHDA and CDR2 is SQIVND (reference sequence). Trimming pared 3 bases from V and 9 bases from J, leaving 11 bases between. The CDR3 nucleotides read TGTGCCAGTAGTATTGGGACTGGTGCCCAGTACTTC. Amino acid sequence: CASSIGTGAQYF.